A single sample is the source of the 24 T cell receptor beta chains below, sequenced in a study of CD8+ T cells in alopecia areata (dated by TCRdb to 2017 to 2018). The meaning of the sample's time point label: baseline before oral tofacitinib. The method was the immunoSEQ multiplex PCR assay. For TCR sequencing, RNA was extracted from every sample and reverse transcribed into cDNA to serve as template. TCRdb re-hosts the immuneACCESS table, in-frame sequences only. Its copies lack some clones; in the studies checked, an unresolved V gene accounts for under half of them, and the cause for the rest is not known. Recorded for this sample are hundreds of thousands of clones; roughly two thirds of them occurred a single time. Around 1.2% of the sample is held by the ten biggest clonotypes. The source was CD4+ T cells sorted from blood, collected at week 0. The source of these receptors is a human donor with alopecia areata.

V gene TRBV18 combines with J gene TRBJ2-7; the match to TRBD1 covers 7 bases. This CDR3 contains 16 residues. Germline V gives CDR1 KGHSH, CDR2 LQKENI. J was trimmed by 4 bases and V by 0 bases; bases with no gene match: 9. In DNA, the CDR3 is TGTGCCAGCTCACCACCGGGCTCAGGGGGTGAGTACGAGCAGTACTTC. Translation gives CASSPPGSGGEYEQYF.

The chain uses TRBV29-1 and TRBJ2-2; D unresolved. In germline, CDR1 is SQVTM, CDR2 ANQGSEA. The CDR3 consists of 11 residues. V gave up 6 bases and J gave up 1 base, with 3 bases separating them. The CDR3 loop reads CSVRNTGELFF. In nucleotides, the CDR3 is TGCAGCGTCCGGAACACCGGGGAGCTGTTTTTT.

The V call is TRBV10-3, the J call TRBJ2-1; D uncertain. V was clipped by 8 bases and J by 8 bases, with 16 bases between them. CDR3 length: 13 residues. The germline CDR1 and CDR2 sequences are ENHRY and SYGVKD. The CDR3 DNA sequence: TGTGCCATCGGGCTTGTGGCGCGCGATGAGCAGTTCTTC. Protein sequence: CAIGLVARDEQFF.

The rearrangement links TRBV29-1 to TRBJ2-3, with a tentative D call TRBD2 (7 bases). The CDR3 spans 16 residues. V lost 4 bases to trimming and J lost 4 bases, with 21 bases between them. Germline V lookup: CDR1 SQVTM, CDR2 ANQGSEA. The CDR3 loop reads CSVAGSWGGRSDTQYF. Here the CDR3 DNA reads TGCAGCGTTGCAGGGTCGTGGGGGGGCCGATCAGATACGCAGTATTTT.

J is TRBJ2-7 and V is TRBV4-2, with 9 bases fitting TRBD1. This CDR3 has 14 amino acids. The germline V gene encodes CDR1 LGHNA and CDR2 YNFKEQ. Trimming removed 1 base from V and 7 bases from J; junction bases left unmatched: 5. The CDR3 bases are TGTGCCAGCAGCCAAGTTGGGACAGGGTGGGAGCAGTACTTC. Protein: CASSQVGTGWEQYF.

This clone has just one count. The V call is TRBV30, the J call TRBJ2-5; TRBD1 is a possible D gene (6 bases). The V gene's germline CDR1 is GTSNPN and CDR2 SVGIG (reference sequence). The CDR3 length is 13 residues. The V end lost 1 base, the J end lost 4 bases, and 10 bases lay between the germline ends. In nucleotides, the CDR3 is TGTGCCTGGAGTGGGGGGCGCCTAGAGACCCAGTACTTC. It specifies CAWSGGRLETQYF.

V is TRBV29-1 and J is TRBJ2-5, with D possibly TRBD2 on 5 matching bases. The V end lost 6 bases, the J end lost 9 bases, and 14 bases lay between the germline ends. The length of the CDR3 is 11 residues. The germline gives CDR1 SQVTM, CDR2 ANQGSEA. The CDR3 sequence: CSVADFTPQYF. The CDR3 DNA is TGCAGCGTAGCGGACTTTACTCCCCAGTACTTC.

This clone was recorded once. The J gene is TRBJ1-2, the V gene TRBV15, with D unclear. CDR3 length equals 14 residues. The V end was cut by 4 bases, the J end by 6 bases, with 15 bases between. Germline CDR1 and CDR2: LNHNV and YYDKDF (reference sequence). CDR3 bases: TGTGCCACCAGCAAGGAACCATCTAGGCATGGCTACACCTTC. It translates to CATSKEPSRHGYTF.

DNA of the CDR3: TGCAGCGTTGAACCGCGAATAGCGGGCCCCTACAATGAGCAGTTCTTC. The encoded protein is CSVEPRIAGPYNEQFF. The chain combines TRBV29-1 with TRBJ2-1; 7 nucleotides agree with TRBD2. This CDR3 has 16 amino acids. Germline V gene data show CDR1 as SQVTM and CDR2 as ANQGSEA. V trimming: 2 bases; J trimming: 2 bases; junction bases outside the gene matches: 9.

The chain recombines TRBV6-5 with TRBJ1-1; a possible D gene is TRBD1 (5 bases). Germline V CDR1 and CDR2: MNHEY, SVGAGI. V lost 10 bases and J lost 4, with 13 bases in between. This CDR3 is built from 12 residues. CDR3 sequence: CATREWGTEAFF. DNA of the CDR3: TGTGCCACCAGGGAATGGGGCACTGAAGCTTTCTTT.

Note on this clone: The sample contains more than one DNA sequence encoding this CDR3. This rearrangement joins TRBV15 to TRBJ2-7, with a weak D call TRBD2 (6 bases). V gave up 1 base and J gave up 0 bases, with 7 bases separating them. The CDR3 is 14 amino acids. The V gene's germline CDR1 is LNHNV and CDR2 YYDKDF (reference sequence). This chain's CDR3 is CATSRGGDSYEQYF. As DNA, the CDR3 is TGTGCCACCAGCAGAGGCGGGGACTCCTACGAGCAGTACTTC.

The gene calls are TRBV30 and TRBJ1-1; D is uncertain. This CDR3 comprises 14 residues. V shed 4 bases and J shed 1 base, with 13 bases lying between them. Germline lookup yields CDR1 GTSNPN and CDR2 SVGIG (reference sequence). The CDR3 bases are TGTGCCTGGACCCGGGTCAGCCGGAACACTGAAGCTTTCTTT. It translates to CAWTRVSRNTEAFF.

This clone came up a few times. The DNA for the CDR3 is TGCGCCAGCAGCCCACCAGGGACAGGGAGGTTAGGTGAGCAGTTCTTC. Its translation: CASSPPGTGRLGEQFF. The chain recombines TRBV5-1 with TRBJ2-1; 9 bases are a match to TRBD1. Per germline, CDR1 SGHRS and CDR2 YFSETQ. This CDR3 is 16 amino acids long. V lost 4 bases and J lost 9; bases outside the gene matches: 14.

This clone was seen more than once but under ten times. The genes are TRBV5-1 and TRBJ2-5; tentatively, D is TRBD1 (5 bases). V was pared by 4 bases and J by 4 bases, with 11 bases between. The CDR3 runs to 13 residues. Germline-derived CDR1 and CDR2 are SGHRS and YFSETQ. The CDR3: CASSRQGRETQYF. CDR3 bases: TGCGCCAGCAGCCGCCAGGGTCGAGAGACCCAGTACTTC.

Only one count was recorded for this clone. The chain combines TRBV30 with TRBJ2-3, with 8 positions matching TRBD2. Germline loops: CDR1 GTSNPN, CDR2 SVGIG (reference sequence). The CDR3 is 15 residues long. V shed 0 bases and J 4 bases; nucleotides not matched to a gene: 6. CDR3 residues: CAWSVSSGGADTQYF. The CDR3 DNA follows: TGTGCCTGGAGTGTATCCAGCGGGGGTGCAGATACGCAGTATTTT.

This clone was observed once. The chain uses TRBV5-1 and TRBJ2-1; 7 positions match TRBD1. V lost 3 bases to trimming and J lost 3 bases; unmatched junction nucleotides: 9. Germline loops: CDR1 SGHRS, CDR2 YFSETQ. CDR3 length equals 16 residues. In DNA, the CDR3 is TGCGCCAGCAGCTCGGAGACAGGGACGTACTACAATGAGCAGTTCTTC. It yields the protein CASSSETGTYYNEQFF.

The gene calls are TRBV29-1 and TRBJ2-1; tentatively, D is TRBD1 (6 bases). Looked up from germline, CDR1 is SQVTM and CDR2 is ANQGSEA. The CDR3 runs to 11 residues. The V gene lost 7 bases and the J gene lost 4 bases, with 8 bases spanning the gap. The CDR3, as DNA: TGCAGCGCGGACAGTTACAATGAGCAGTTCTTC. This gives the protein CSADSYNEQFF.

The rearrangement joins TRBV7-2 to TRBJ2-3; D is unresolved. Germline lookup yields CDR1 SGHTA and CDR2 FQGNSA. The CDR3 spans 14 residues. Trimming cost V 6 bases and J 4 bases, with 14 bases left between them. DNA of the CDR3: TGTGCCAGCAGTCTCGTGTTAGGTGCAGATACGCAGTATTTT. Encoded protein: CASSLVLGADTQYF.

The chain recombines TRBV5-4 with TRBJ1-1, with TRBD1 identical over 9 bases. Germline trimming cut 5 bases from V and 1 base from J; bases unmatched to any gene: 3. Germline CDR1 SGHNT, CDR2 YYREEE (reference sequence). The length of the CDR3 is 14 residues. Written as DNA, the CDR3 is TGTGCCAGCAGGCCGGGACAGGGGAACACTGAAGCTTTCTTT. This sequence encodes CASRPGQGNTEAFF.

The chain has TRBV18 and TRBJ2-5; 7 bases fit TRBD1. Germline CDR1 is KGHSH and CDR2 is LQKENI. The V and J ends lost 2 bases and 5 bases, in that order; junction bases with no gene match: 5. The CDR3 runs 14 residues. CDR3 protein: CASSPTDREETQYF. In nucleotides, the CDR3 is TGTGCCAGCTCACCAACAGACAGGGAGGAGACCCAGTACTTC.

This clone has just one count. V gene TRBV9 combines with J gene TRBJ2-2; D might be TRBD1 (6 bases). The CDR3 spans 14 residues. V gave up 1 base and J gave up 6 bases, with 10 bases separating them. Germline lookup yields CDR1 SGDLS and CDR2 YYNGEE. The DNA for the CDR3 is TGTGCCAGCAGCGTACAACAGGGTCCCGGGGAGCTGTTTTTT. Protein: CASSVQQGPGELFF. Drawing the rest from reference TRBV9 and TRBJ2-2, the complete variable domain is DSGVTQTPKHLITATGQRVTLRCSPRSGDLSVYWYQQSLDQGLQFLIQYYNGEERAKGNILERFSAQQFPDLHSELNLSSLELGDSALYFCASSVQQGPGELFFGEGSRLTVL.

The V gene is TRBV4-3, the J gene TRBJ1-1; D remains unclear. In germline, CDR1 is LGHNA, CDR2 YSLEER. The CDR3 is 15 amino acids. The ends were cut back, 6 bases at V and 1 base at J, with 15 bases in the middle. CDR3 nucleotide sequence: TGCGCCAGCAGTCAGGCTGTGCTAGGGAACACTGAAGCTTTCTTT. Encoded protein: CASSQAVLGNTEAFF.

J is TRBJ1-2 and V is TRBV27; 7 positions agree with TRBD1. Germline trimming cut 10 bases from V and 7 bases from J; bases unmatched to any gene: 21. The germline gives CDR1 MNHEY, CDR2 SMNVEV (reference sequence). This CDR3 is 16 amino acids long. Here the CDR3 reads CATGRIGTVGLGGYTF. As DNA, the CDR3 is TGTGCCACCGGCCGGATTGGGACAGTTGGTCTAGGTGGCTACACCTTC.

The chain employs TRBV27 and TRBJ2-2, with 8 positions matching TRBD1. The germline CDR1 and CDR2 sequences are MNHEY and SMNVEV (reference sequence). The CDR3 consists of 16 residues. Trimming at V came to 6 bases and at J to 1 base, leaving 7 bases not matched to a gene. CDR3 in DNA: TGTGCCAGCAGCCTTTGGACAGGGTGGAACACCGGGGAGCTGTTTTTT. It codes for CASSLWTGWNTGELFF.